One sample yielded the 9 T cell receptor beta chains listed below, sequenced in a study of identical twins (dated by TCRdb to 2015 to 2016). The protocol used for the library was 5' RACE. Sequencing used an Illumina HiSeq 2000. The raw public reads went through TCRdb reprocessing: fastp at Q25, MiXCR clone calling, in-frame beta chains kept. Rows matching on CDR3 protein sequence are summarized as one entry with the most common DNA and genes. Here the sample has 500,000 to 700,000 distinct CDR3 sequences; about 7% occur a single time. Jointly, the top ten make up approximately 1.5% of the sample. The same data also contributed to another study, on yellow fever vaccine responses in identical twins.

The sample consisted of PBMCs. These receptors all stem from a woman aged 18-29 years in good health.

This clonotype came up a few times. The chain links TRBV21-1 to TRBJ1-3; TRBD1, the D gene given by the table, was not confirmed from the DNA. TRBV21-1 is a known pseudogene. This CDR3 comprises 14 residues. The CDR3 nucleotides are TGTGCCAGCAGCGCCGGGGACAGGGGGAACACCATATATTTT. This codes for CASSAGDRGNTIYF.

A few counts support this clonotype. CDR3 region: CSAPLTVYGYTF. The CDR3 bases are TGCAGTGCCCCTCTTACAGTCTATGGCTACACCTTC. The chain links TRBV20-1 to TRBJ1-2; no reliable D call. Trimming pared 6 bases from V and 4 bases from J, leaving 12 bases between. The CDR3 has 12 amino acids. The germline V gene encodes CDR1 DFQATT and CDR2 SNEGSKA (reference sequence).

This clonotype showed up just a few times. V and J are TRBV20-1 and TRBJ2-7; 8 nucleotides agree with TRBD2. The CDR3 sequence is 14 residues long. The V and J ends lost 5 bases and 2 bases, in that order; junction bases with no gene match: 8. Germline V gene sequence: CDR1 DFQATT, CDR2 SNEGSKA (reference sequence). CDR3: CSAAKAGVPYEQYF. CDR3 in DNA: TGCAGTGCTGCCAAAGCGGGAGTCCCCTACGAGCAGTACTTC.

This clonotype was found many times. This chain uses TRBV15 with TRBJ1-1; the match to TRBD1 covers 7 bases. J lost 10 bases, V lost 0 bases, and 23 bases had no gene match. Germline V gives CDR1 LNHNV, CDR2 YYDKDF (reference sequence). This CDR3 region has 19 residues. CDR3 in amino acids: CATSRDRREPGGGMGGAFF. The CDR3 coding sequence is TGTGCCACCAGCAGAGATCGGCGGGAACCTGGAGGGGGCATGGGGGGAGCTTTCTTT.

This clonotype was seen repeatedly, ten times or more. CDR3 sequence: CASTHRGPLHF. The CDR3 nucleotides are TGTGCCAGCACTCACAGGGGGCCCCTCCACTTT. This chain uses TRBV12-3 or TRBV12-4 with TRBJ1-6, with TRBD1 matching 8 bases. V lost 7 bases, J lost 13 bases, and 3 bases stayed unmatched. CDR3 size: 11 residues.

This clonotype was seen a few times. The V call is TRBV5-5, the J call TRBJ2-7; D may match TRBD1 or TRBD2 (5 bases each). Germline assignment: CDR1 SGHKS and CDR2 YYEKEE (reference sequence). V lost 1 base to trimming and J lost 5 bases, with 16 bases between them. The CDR3 spans 15 residues. CDR3 sequence (DNA): TGTGCCAGCAGCTTGCGAGGGGAATTTTGGGACGAGCAGTACTTC. Residues: CASSLRGEFWDEQYF.

The chain employs TRBV3-1 and TRBJ2-2, with TRBD1 identical over 7 bases. The CDR3 is 15 residues long. Trimming cost V 2 bases and J 5 bases; bases outside gene matches: 5. Germline CDR1 reads LGHDT; CDR2 reads YNNKEL (reference sequence). CDR3 sequence: CASSQRQGVTGELFF. In DNA form, the CDR3 reads TGTGCCAGCAGCCAAAGACAGGGTGTAACCGGGGAGCTGTTTTTT.

This clonotype has only a few counts. This rearrangement joins TRBV7-2 to TRBJ2-1; D is unclear. Germline CDR1 is SGHTA and CDR2 is FQGNSA. This CDR3 comprises 17 residues. V lost 3 bases and J 7 bases, leaving 22 bases between the germline ends. The CDR3 is CASSLGSRLQSGNEQFF. CDR3 in DNA: TGTGCCAGCAGCTTGGGTTCGCGACTCCAAAGTGGGAATGAGCAGTTCTTC.

J is TRBJ2-1 and V is TRBV12-3 or TRBV12-4; perhaps TRBD2 as D (5 bases). This CDR3 comprises 17 residues. V lost 3 bases to trimming and J lost 7 bases, with 22 bases between them. The CDR3 loop is CASSFLGRAEPGNEQFF. The CDR3 nucleotides are TGTGCCAGCAGTTTTTTAGGAAGGGCGGAACCGGGGAATGAGCAGTTCTTC.